This T cell receptor (beta chain) was identified during a study of T cells after yellow fever vaccination. In germline, CDR1 is MNHEY, CDR2 SVGEGT. This CDR3 has 14 residues. Trimming took off 0 bases at V and 5 bases at J, with 11 bases between the two ends. Findings and caveats of the study: A limited proportion of clonotypes was detected within both the CD4 and CD8 compartments.

Via MiXCR, TCRdb re-called the 5' RACE reads, giving one row per CDR3 protein. The repertoire consists of 400,000 or so distinct CDR3 sequences, with 18% occurring once and the leading ten covering about 18%. A few counts support this clonotype. What it binds is not known. The gene calls are TRBV6-2 or TRBV6-3 and TRBJ2-7; maybe TRBD2 (5 bases). The TCR originated in a young man who received the YFV17D yellow fever vaccine. Sample: PBMCs, taken before the yellow fever booster vaccination. The CDR3: CASSYSRAKNEQYF. CDR3 nucleotide sequence: TGTGCCAGCAGTTACTCGAGGGCAAAAAACGAGCAGTACTTC.